The rows below give T cell receptor beta chains drawn from one sample of a study of cytomegalovirus exposure and HLA in healthy donors. Data came from immunoSEQ multiplex PCR; TCRdb stores just in-frame clones and leaves some out. The sample shows roughly 150,000 clones, approximately 71% of them seen only once. Sequencing was carried out using PBMCs. The origin of the receptors is a man aged 25-40 years in good health and CMV-seropositive. CDR3s include the opening cysteine and the closing phenylalanine or tryptophan. Fields, in order: V gene, clone size, J gene, D gene, CDR3 DNA, CDR3 protein. A D gene is named only where the DNA matches it firmly. Clone size is stated in some rows and not others, as once, few, many or a class when expanded.

TRBV30,-,TRBJ2-7,-,TGTGCCTGGGCGGCGGATTTAGGCCACTACGAGCAGTACTTC,CAWAADLGHYEQYF
TRBV11-1,-,TRBJ2-1,-,TGTGCCAGCAGCTTAGGGTCCATCAGGACCTACAATGAGCAGTTCTTC,CASSLGSIRTYNEQFF
TRBV6-1,few,TRBJ1-1,-,TGTGCCAGCACCGTGTATACGGGGAACACTGAAGCTTTCTTT,CASTVYTGNTEAFF
TRBV21-1,few,TRBJ2-5,-,TGTGCCAGCAGCAAAGCGGGGGGGGGAGGGCAGACTATTTACCAAGAGACCCAGTACTTC,CASSKAGGGGQTIYQETQYF
TRBV14,-,TRBJ2-5,TRBD2,TGTGCCAGCAGCCGCAAGCTAGCGGCCCCTTTTGGGACCCAGTACTTC,CASSRKLAAPFGTQYF
TRBV5-1,-,TRBJ2-5,TRBD1,TGCGCCAGCAGCTTGGGACAGGGGGCTGAGACCCAGTACTTC,CASSLGQGAETQYF
TRBV4-1,-,TRBJ2-7,TRBD2,TGCGCCAGCGGGTTCGGGAGGGGTTCCTACGAGCAGTACTTC,CASGFGRGSYEQYF
TRBV5-4,-,TRBJ1-1,-,TGTGCCAGCAGCCATCCGGGAGTGAACACTGAAGCTTTCTTT,CASSHPGVNTEAFF
TRBV2,-,TRBJ2-5,TRBD2,TGTGCCAGCAGGGTAGCGGCTAGCGGGAGTTTGTGGGAGACCCAGTACTTC,CASRVAASGSLWETQYF
TRBV10-1,-,TRBJ2-2,-,TGCGCCAGCAGTGAGCTACCGAGCGGCGGGGAGCTGTTTTTT,CASSELPSGGELFF
TRBV5-4,-,TRBJ1-1,TRBD1,TGTGCCAGCAGCCCGGGACAGGGCCCCACTGAAGCTTTCTTT,CASSPGQGPTEAFF
TRBV19,few,TRBJ2-4,TRBD1,TGTGCCAGTAGTGGACAGGGGAAAAACATTCAGTACTTC,CASSGQGKNIQYF
TRBV30,-,TRBJ2-1,-,TGTGCCGGCAGGGGTTACAATGAGCAGTTCTTC,CAGRGYNEQFF
TRBV28,-,TRBJ2-7,TRBD2,TGTGCCAGCAGTTTCTGGCTAGCGGGTGACTCCTACGAGCAGTACTTC,CASSFWLAGDSYEQYF
TRBV7-9,-,TRBJ1-1,TRBD1,TGTGCCAGCAGCCAGGGACAGATGAACACTGAAGCTTTCTTT,CASSQGQMNTEAFF
TRBV6-5,-,TRBJ1-1,-,TGTGCCAGCAGCCGGGTCTTGAACACTGAAGCTTTCTTT,CASSRVLNTEAFF
TRBV5-4,-,TRBJ2-3,-,TGTGCCAGCAGTCAAGCGGGTCGCACAGATACGCAGTATTTT,CASSQAGRTDTQYF
TRBV7-9,once,TRBJ2-7,-,TGTGCCAGCAGCCGTCCCACGGCCTACGAGCAGTACTTC,CASSRPTAYEQYF
TRBV9,-,TRBJ2-7,-,TGTGCCAGCAGCGTAGCTACGACTGTCGGCACCTACGAGCAGTACTTC,CASSVATTVGTYEQYF
TRBV11-1,-,TRBJ2-1,-,TGTGCCAGCAGCTTAGACGGTGTCCCGGGTTATGAGCAGTTCTTC,CASSLDGVPGYEQFF
TRBV6-7,once,TRBJ2-7,TRBD2,TGTGCCAGCAGTAGACAGTGGGAGGGAGAGACTAGCGGGGTCTACGAGCAGTACTTC,CASSRQWEGETSGVYEQYF
TRBV9,few,TRBJ2-2,-,TGTGCCAGCAGCGGACAGACCGGGGAGCTGTTTTTT,CASSGQTGELFF
TRBV19,-,TRBJ2-7,TRBD2,TGTGCCAGTAGACAACTAGCGGGGGGCTCCTACGAGCAGTACTTC,CASRQLAGGSYEQYF
TRBV6-6,-,TRBJ1-6,TRBD1,TGTGCCAGCAGTTGGGGGGACAGGGAGCGGTCACCCCTCCACTTT,CASSWGDRERSPLHF
TRBV5-1,-,TRBJ1-1,TRBD1,TGCGCCAGCAGCTCGACCACAGGGGGGAACACTGAAGCTTTCTTT,CASSSTTGGNTEAFF
TRBV27,-,TRBJ2-5,TRBD1,TGTGCCAGCAGTTTCATGGACAGGGGCCAAGAGACCCAGTACTTC,CASSFMDRGQETQYF
TRBV5-1,-,TRBJ2-1,-,TGCGCCAGCAGCTTCGAAACCGGGCAGTTCTTC,CASSFETGQFF
TRBV6-1,-,TRBJ1-2,TRBD1,TGTGCCACCAGAGGGACAGAAAACTATGGCTACACCTTC,CATRGTENYGYTF
TRBV5-6,-,TRBJ1-3,-,TGTGCCAGCAGCTTCCCCGGAGACACCATATATTTT,CASSFPGDTIYF
TRBV7-9,-,TRBJ1-1,-,TGTGCCAGCAGCTTGACAGAGGATACTGAAGCTTTCTTT,CASSLTEDTEAFF
TRBV11-1,-,TRBJ2-7,-,TGTGCCAGCAGCCAGATATACGAGCAGTACTTC,CASSQIYEQYF
TRBV30,-,TRBJ2-1,TRBD2,TGTGCCTGGAGCCCCGGGGGGAGCGTCTACAATGAGCAGTTCTTC,CAWSPGGSVYNEQFF
TRBV6-6,-,TRBJ2-1,TRBD1,TGTGCCAGCAGGGGACAGCTCTTCTCCTACAATGAGCAGTTCTTC,CASRGQLFSYNEQFF
TRBV15,-,TRBJ1-2,-,TGTGCCACCAGCGCCCCAATCCTGGGACTCCTCCGCCCAGGCTACACCTTC,CATSAPILGLLRPGYTF
TRBV6-1,once,TRBJ2-7,-,TGTGCCAGCAGCCGACTAGTTGACGTACCCGAGCAGTACTTC,CASSRLVDVPEQYF
TRBV7-3,-,TRBJ1-6,-,TGTGCCAGCAGCTCGCAGGGATATAATTCACCCCTCCACTTT,CASSSQGYNSPLHF
TRBV28,-,TRBJ1-5,TRBD1,TGTGCCAGCAGTTCCCGCCCGACAGGGCCGAACGATCAGCCCCAGCATTTT,CASSSRPTGPNDQPQHF
TRBV28,-,TRBJ2-7,TRBD2,TGTGCCAGCAGCCCGACTAGCGGGAACTCCTACGAGCAGTACTTC,CASSPTSGNSYEQYF
TRBV5-1,-,TRBJ2-2,TRBD2,TGCGCCAGCAGCTTGGGCGGGAGGAGTACCGGGGAGCTGTTTTTT,CASSLGGRSTGELFF
TRBV29-1,-,TRBJ2-5,TRBD1,TGCAGCGTGGACAGGGGACGGGAGACCCAGTACTTC,CSVDRGRETQYF
TRBV7-6,-,TRBJ1-2,-,TGTGCCAGCAGCGGGGGGGCAGAATCTAACTATGGCTACACCTTC,CASSGGAESNYGYTF
TRBV30,few,TRBJ2-5,TRBD2,TGTGCCGGCCGGACTAGACAAGAGACCCAGTACTTC,CAGRTRQETQYF
TRBV5-1,-,TRBJ1-2,-,TGCGCCAGCAGGCAGGGGCAGGGTGGCTACACCTTC,CASRQGQGGYTF
TRBV7-3,-,TRBJ2-3,TRBD1,TGTGCCAGCAGCTTAGACAGGGGGCAAGATACGCAGTATTTT,CASSLDRGQDTQYF
TRBV10-3,few,TRBJ2-3,TRBD1,TGTGCCATCAGTTACAGAGGGGGCGTGACAGATACGCAGTATTTT,CAISYRGGVTDTQYF
TRBV6-1,-,TRBJ2-7,TRBD2,TGTGCCAGCCGGAACGGACTAGCGGAGAACTACGAGCAGTACTTC,CASRNGLAENYEQYF
TRBV7-7,-,TRBJ2-1,TRBD1,TGTGCTAGCAGCCCCGGGACAGACAATGAGCAGTTCTTC,CASSPGTDNEQFF
TRBV5-1,-,TRBJ2-7,-,TGCGCCAGCAGCTTGAATGAGGGCATCAACGAGCAGTACTTC,CASSLNEGINEQYF
TRBV30,-,TRBJ1-5,-,TGTGCCTGGAGTGTCCAGTATTATAGCAATCAGCCCCAGCATTTT,CAWSVQYYSNQPQHF
TRBV19,few,TRBJ1-1,-,TGTGCCAGTAGTATATTCCAGGCGAACACTGAAGCTTTCTTT,CASSIFQANTEAFF
TRBV4-2,-,TRBJ2-2,TRBD2,TGTGCCAGCAGCCCCGGGACTAGCGACACCGGGGAGCTGTTTTTT,CASSPGTSDTGELFF
TRBV2,few,TRBJ2-2,-,TGTGCCAGCAGTGAAGTGCCGGGGACTGCGAACACCGGGGAGCTGTTTTTT,CASSEVPGTANTGELFF
TRBV30,-,TRBJ2-4,TRBD2,TGTGCCTGGAGGGGGGGGAGATCCAAAAACATTCAGTACTTC,CAWRGGRSKNIQYF